These 26 T cell receptor beta chains came from one sample sequenced in a study of Ad26.COV2.S vaccination and SARS-CoV-2 variants. Data came from immunoSEQ multiplex PCR; TCRdb stores just in-frame clones and leaves some out. Counted here are nearly 400,000 clones, 89% occurring once; the ten biggest clones make up around 2%. Treatment: roughly 20 received Ad26.COV2.S at low or high dose, single or two shots; 5 received placebo; per-sample allocation not given. It was on day 63 after the first vaccine or placebo injection that samples were taken. The source was peripheral blood, collected in a trial of Ad26.COV2.S vaccine versus placebo. The receptors were sampled from a person aged 18-65 years who received the Ad26.COV2.S COVID-19 vaccine or a placebo.

The chain uses TRBV6-5 and TRBJ1-5, with D tentatively TRBD1 (6 bases). Germline CDR1 reads MNHEY; CDR2 reads SVGAGI. The CDR3 runs to 14 residues. V was clipped by 6 bases and J by 3 bases, with 12 bases between them. CDR3 DNA: TGTGCCAGCAGCCGGACAGTGTTCAATCAGCCCCAGCATTTT. Translation gives CASSRTVFNQPQHF.

The chain carries TRBV5-5 and TRBJ1-4; D possibly corresponds to TRBD1 (5 bases). The CDR3 contains 15 residues. Germline values: CDR1 SGHKS, CDR2 YYEKEE (reference sequence). V lost 4 bases, J lost 6 bases, and 16 bases lay in between. The CDR3 spells CASSPTGLSDEKLFF. CDR3 bases: TGTGCCAGCAGCCCCACGGGGCTGTCGGATGAAAAACTGTTTTTT.

J is TRBJ2-5 and V is TRBV10-1, with 11 bases aligning to TRBD2. CDR3 length: 17 residues. The V segment lost 3 bases and the J segment 6 bases; nucleotides outside the gene matches: 12. Germline V gene sequence: CDR1 WNHNN, CDR2 SYGVQD (reference sequence). The CDR3 DNA reads as TGCGCCAGCAGTGACGGTCTAGCGGGGGGAGGCGGAAAGACCCAGTACTTC. Translated, it gives CASSDGLAGGGGKTQYF.

The J gene is TRBJ2-7, the V gene TRBV9; D is unresolved. CDR3 length equals 14 residues. Per the germline V gene, CDR1 is SGDLS and CDR2 is YYNGEE. Trimming took off 2 bases at V and 6 bases at J, with 15 bases between the two ends. The CDR3 nucleotides read TGTGCCAGCAGCGTGGGTCACTCACCCCTCGAGCAGTACTTC. It yields the protein CASSVGHSPLEQYF.

The chain is built from TRBV7-3 and TRBJ2-7; D possibly uses TRBD1 or TRBD2 (5 bases each). From germline, CDR1 is SGHTA and CDR2 FQGTGA. The CDR3 consists of 14 residues. The V end lost 5 bases, the J end lost 2 bases, and 13 bases lay between the germline ends. The CDR3 loop reads CASSARDGPYEQYF. The CDR3 nucleotides are TGTGCCAGCAGCGCACGGGACGGACCCTACGAGCAGTACTTC.

The chain joins TRBV25-1 to TRBJ2-3; D gene uncertain. Trimming removed 5 bases from V and 2 bases from J, with 8 bases in between. In germline, CDR1 is MGHDK, CDR2 SYGVNS. The CDR3 spans 13 residues. The CDR3 sequence: CASSHHFTDTQYF. The CDR3 coding sequence is TGTGCCAGCAGTCACCACTTCACAGATACGCAGTATTTT.

This chain joins TRBV28 and TRBJ2-1; D is perhaps TRBD1 (5 bases). The CDR3 has 15 residues. Trimming removed 5 bases at V and 4 bases at J, with 15 bases between. The germline V gene encodes CDR1 MDHEN and CDR2 SYDVKM. The CDR3 DNA reads TGTGCCAGCAGTAGAAACAGGTCCCCGTACAATGAGCAGTTCTTC. This encodes CASSRNRSPYNEQFF.

This sequence joins TRBV10-1 and TRBJ2-5; 7 bases fit TRBD1. This CDR3 has 14 residues. Trimming removed 6 bases from V and 9 bases from J; junction bases left unmatched: 13. Germline CDR1 reads WNHNN; CDR2 reads SYGVQD (reference sequence). This chain's CDR3 is CASSQDRQFLAQYF. CDR3 in DNA: TGCGCCAGCAGCCAGGACAGGCAATTTCTGGCCCAGTACTTC.

V is TRBV5-4 and J is TRBJ1-1, with D perhaps TRBD1 (5 bases). This CDR3 comprises 15 residues. The germline V gene encodes CDR1 SGHNT and CDR2 YYREEE (reference sequence). The germline V and J ends were trimmed by 1 base and 0 bases, with 10 bases remaining between them. This chain's CDR3 is CASSLSGRLNTEAFF. The DNA of the CDR3 is TGTGCCAGCAGCTTGTCGGGACGGCTGAACACTGAAGCTTTCTTT.

The V and J genes are TRBV4-1 and TRBJ2-1; 9 bases match TRBD1. Germline values: CDR1 MGHRA, CDR2 YSYEKL. Trimming at V came to 5 bases and at J to 1 base, leaving 3 bases not matched to a gene. The CDR3 has 15 residues. The CDR3 loop is CASSSDRGSYNEQFF. The CDR3 DNA sequence: TGCGCCAGCAGCTCGGACAGGGGTTCCTACAATGAGCAGTTCTTC.

This chain joins TRBV6-1 and TRBJ1-5, with D hard to call. The CDR3 totals 14 residues. Germline CDR1 reads MNHNS; CDR2 reads SASEGT. The germline V and J ends were trimmed by 2 bases and 2 bases, with 7 bases remaining between them. The CDR3 protein is CASSEYGGNQPQHF. The CDR3 region has the DNA TGTGCCAGCAGTGAATACGGAGGCAATCAGCCCCAGCATTTT.

This chain uses TRBV3-1 (or the pseudogene TRBV3-2) with TRBJ1-3; the match to TRBD1 covers 7 bases. V shed 3 bases, J shed 4 bases, and the junction held 9 bases outside the gene matches. The germline CDR1 and CDR2 sequences are LGHDT and YNNKEL (reference sequence). The CDR3 spans 16 residues. CDR3 in DNA: TGTGCCAGCAGCCAGGGAAGCCTAGGGGGCGGAAACACCATATATTTT. Its translation is CASSQGSLGGGNTIYF.

The chain employs TRBV24-1 and TRBJ1-5; D remains unclear. Deletions cut 3 bases from V and 7 bases from J, with 9 bases between. Germline V gives CDR1 KGHDR, CDR2 SFDVKD. The CDR3 runs 13 residues. The CDR3 reads CATSDGDTQPQHF. CDR3 coding DNA: TGTGCCACCAGTGATGGAGACACCCAGCCCCAGCATTTT.

This clone was counted a single time. V usage is TRBV19 and J usage is TRBJ2-3; the match to TRBD2 covers 7 bases. In germline, CDR1 is LNHDA, CDR2 SQIVND (reference sequence). Unmatched junction bases numbered 1, after V lost 5 bases and J lost 2 bases. This CDR3 contains 13 residues. The CDR3 is CASSRLATDTQYF. Here the CDR3 DNA reads TGTGCCAGTAGTCGACTAGCCACAGATACGCAGTATTTT. Looking up the rest from reference TRBV19 and TRBJ2-3 gives the full variable domain: DGGITQSPKYLFRKEGQNVTLSCEQNLNHDAMYWYRQDPGQGLRLIYYSQIVNDFQKGDIAEGYSVSREKKESFPLTVTSAQKNPTAFYLCASSRLATDTQYFGPGTRLTVL.

The V and J genes are TRBV3-1 (or the pseudogene TRBV3-2) and TRBJ2-7, with TRBD2 matching 11 bases. This CDR3 spans 16 amino acids. From germline, CDR1 is LGHDT and CDR2 YNNKEL (reference sequence). V shed 7 bases and J 0 bases; nucleotides not matched to a gene: 8. Written as DNA, the CDR3 is TGTGCCAGCACCAAGACTAGCGGGGCCATCTCCTACGAGCAGTACTTC. Protein product: CASTKTSGAISYEQYF.

The chain joins TRBV6-5 to TRBJ1-5, with D hard to call. CDR3 length: 13 amino acids. The germline CDR1 and CDR2 sequences are MNHEY and SVGAGI. The ends were cut back, 1 base at V and 5 bases at J, with 6 bases in the middle. The CDR3 spells CASSYLQHQPQHF. DNA of the CDR3: TGTGCCAGCAGTTACTTGCAGCATCAGCCCCAGCATTTT.

In this sample, this clone turned up once. The chain carries TRBV12-5 and TRBJ1-5, with D unresolved. CDR3 length: 15 residues. Deletions cut 10 bases from V and 3 bases from J, with 19 bases between. Germline lookup yields CDR1 LGHNT and CDR2 FRNRAP. Here the CDR3 DNA reads TGTGCTATCCGGGTTCCGCGATCCGTCAATCAGCCCCAGCATTTT. Translation gives CAIRVPRSVNQPQHF.

The J gene is TRBJ2-2, the V gene TRBV28; TRBD2 agrees at 7 bases. V gave up 5 bases and J gave up 0 bases; unmatched junction bases: 9. The CDR3 has 17 residues. Per the germline V gene, CDR1 is MDHEN and CDR2 is SYDVKM. The CDR3 DNA sequence: TGTGCCAGCAGTCACAGACTAGCTGCCGCGAACACCGGGGAGCTGTTTTTT. Translation: CASSHRLAAANTGELFF.

This sequence joins TRBV11-2 and TRBJ2-7; 12 bases line up with TRBD2. The CDR3 runs 16 residues. With 1 base clipped from V and 4 bases from J, the junction kept 5 bases outside the gene matches. Germline assignment: CDR1 SGHAT and CDR2 FQNNGV. CDR3 in amino acids: CASSLVTGLAGYEQYF. The CDR3 nucleotides are TGTGCCAGCAGCTTAGTGACCGGACTAGCGGGATACGAGCAGTACTTC.

A single count supports this clone. The V gene is TRBV28, the J gene TRBJ1-2; maybe TRBD1 (5 bases). The germline V gene encodes CDR1 MDHEN and CDR2 SYDVKM. Between the trimmed V and J ends, which lost 3 bases and 4 bases, there was a span of 18 bases. The CDR3 contains 16 residues. This CDR3 reads CASSFEGAEGVYGYTF. Here the CDR3 DNA reads TGTGCCAGCAGTTTCGAAGGGGCGGAAGGGGTCTATGGCTACACCTTC.

This sequence joins TRBV18 and TRBJ1-1; D not resolved. The CDR3 has 14 amino acids. Trimming removed 1 base at V and 1 base at J, with 7 bases between. CDR1 and CDR2 from the germline V gene are KGHSH and LQKENI. CDR3: CASSPQGGNTEAFF. The CDR3 nucleotides read TGTGCCAGCTCACCACAGGGTGGGAACACTGAAGCTTTCTTT.

The V call is TRBV27, the J call TRBJ1-5, with TRBD1 matching over 9 bases. Germline assignment: CDR1 MNHEY and CDR2 SMNVEV (reference sequence). The CDR3 totals 16 residues. The V gene end was trimmed by 6 bases and the J gene end by 1 base; junction bases not matched to a gene: 7. CDR3 sequence (DNA): TGTGCCAGCAGGCCCACAGGGGGCCGGAGCAATCAGCCCCAGCATTTT. Translated, it gives CASRPTGGRSNQPQHF.

V usage is TRBV20-1 and J usage is TRBJ2-1; D is unresolved. The germline V and J ends were trimmed by 6 bases and 9 bases, with 12 bases remaining between them. CDR3 length: 11 amino acids. Germline V gives CDR1 DFQATT, CDR2 SNEGSKA (reference sequence). CDR3 bases: TGCAGTGCCACTCCCGTCGGTGAGCAGTTCTTC. Encoded protein: CSATPVGEQFF.

The gene calls are TRBV21-1 and TRBJ2-1; TRBD2 reflects the table's D call only, with no check against the DNA. TRBV21-1 is noted as a pseudogene. CDR3 length: 17 residues. The CDR3 spells CASSPREDKYIYNEQFF. The CDR3 coding sequence is TGTGCCAGCAGCCCACGGGAAGATAAATATATATACAATGAGCAGTTCTTC.

The chain carries TRBV18 and TRBJ2-5; D is perhaps TRBD2 (5 bases). This CDR3 is built from 15 residues. Trimming took off 2 bases at V and 2 bases at J, with 12 bases between the two ends. The V gene's germline CDR1 is KGHSH and CDR2 LQKENI. Written as DNA, the CDR3 is TGTGCCAGCTCACCAGCTAAAGGGAGACAAGAGACCCAGTACTTC. This sequence encodes CASSPAKGRQETQYF.

The chain couples TRBV7-9 to TRBJ2-2; 8 bases fit TRBD2. After removal of 4 bases from V and 5 bases from J, the junction contained 6 bases not matched to a gene. Germline CDR1 SEHNR, CDR2 FQNEAQ (reference sequence). The CDR3 is 15 residues long. The CDR3 protein is CASSWTSLGTGELFF. CDR3 sequence (DNA): TGTGCCAGCAGCTGGACTAGCCTGGGGACCGGGGAGCTGTTTTTT.